The 19 T cell receptor beta chains listed next were all sequenced from one sample in a study of CD8 T cells in ankylosing spondylitis. TCRdb independently ran MiXCR on the 5' RACE reads; one entry per CDR3 protein. The sample lists roughly 140,000 distinct CDR3 sequences, roughly 44% occurring once. Specimen: synovial fluid, either unsorted or a sorted T cell fraction (not recorded which). Source of these receptors: a male donor with ankylosing spondylitis.

This sequence joins TRBV5-1 and TRBJ2-7; 9 nucleotides align to TRBD1. J lost 4 bases, V lost 3 bases, and 14 bases had no gene match. Germline V gene data show CDR1 as SGHRS and CDR2 as YFSETQ. This CDR3 spans 17 amino acids. CDR3 in amino acids: CASSSRDREVEAYEQYF. CDR3 DNA sequence: TGCGCCAGCAGCTCGAGGGACAGGGAAGTGGAAGCTTACGAGCAGTACTTC.

V usage is TRBV29-1 and J usage is TRBJ2-3, with TRBD1 as a possible D gene (7 bases). With 6 bases removed from V and 7 bases from J, the gap between germline ends came to 11 bases. The CDR3 extends over 11 amino acids. Germline V CDR1 and CDR2: SQVTM, ANQGSEA. CDR3: CSVAGGYTQYF. The CDR3 DNA follows: TGCAGCGTGGCAGGGGGGTATACGCAGTATTTT.

J is TRBJ1-2 and V is TRBV6-4, with D possibly being TRBD1 (5 bases). CDR1 and CDR2 from the germline V gene are MRHNA and SNTAGT. The CDR3 is 14 residues long. The V gene lost 7 bases and the J gene lost 2 bases, with 14 bases spanning the gap. Written as DNA, the CDR3 is TGTGCCAGCATCCAGGGTAGGGGAAACTATGGCTACACCTTC. Its protein is CASIQGRGNYGYTF.

This chain joins TRBV9 and TRBJ1-1; TRBD1 agrees at 7 bases. Looked up from germline, CDR1 is SGDLS and CDR2 is YYNGEE. The V gene end was trimmed by 2 bases and the J gene end by 1 base; junction bases not matched to a gene: 5. The CDR3 consists of 15 residues. The CDR3 here is CASSVGGTANTEAFF. The DNA of the CDR3 is TGTGCCAGCAGCGTCGGGGGGACAGCGAACACTGAAGCTTTCTTT.

This chain links TRBV25-1 with TRBJ2-3, with no clear D. This CDR3 region has 14 residues. Deletions cut 8 bases from V and 2 bases from J, with 14 bases between. The germline V gene has CDR1 MGHDK and CDR2 SYGVNS. The DNA for the CDR3 is TGTGCCAGCCGTATGGACGCGTTCACAGATACGCAGTATTTT. Its translation: CASRMDAFTDTQYF.

The chain uses TRBV12-3 or TRBV12-4 and TRBJ2-2; 9 bases are shared with TRBD1. CDR3 length: 18 residues. Trimming at V came to 6 bases and at J to 4 bases, leaving 15 bases not matched to a gene. The chain's CDR3 is CASSPGTGPLLGTGELFF. The CDR3 bases are TGTGCCAGCAGCCCCGGGACAGGGCCTTTACTGGGCACCGGGGAGCTGTTTTTT.

This clonotype was recorded a few times. The gene calls are TRBV5-1 and TRBJ2-3; TRBD2 matches at 13 bases. V shed 0 bases, J shed 6 bases, and the junction held 10 bases outside the gene matches. The CDR3 loop spans 18 amino acids. Germline V gives CDR1 SGHRS, CDR2 YFSETQ. The CDR3 nucleotides are TGCGCCAGCAGCTTGGCCCGACTAGCGGGGGGCCCACGGGATACGCAGTATTTT. Its translation is CASSLARLAGGPRDTQYF.

This chain joins TRBV18 and TRBJ2-2; no firm D call. Germline V gives CDR1 KGHSH, CDR2 LQKENI. The CDR3 is 13 amino acids. V dropped 5 bases and J dropped 4 bases, with 8 bases sitting between them. This chain's CDR3 is CASSNKGTGELFF. In nucleotides, the CDR3 is TGTGCCAGCTCAAACAAGGGCACCGGGGAGCTGTTTTTT.

V is TRBV4-2 and J is TRBJ2-2; D remains unclear. V dropped 0 bases and J dropped 1 base, with 6 bases sitting between them. Germline lookup yields CDR1 LGHNA and CDR2 YNFKEQ. This CDR3 spans 15 amino acids. CDR3 sequence reads: CASSQDGQNTGELFF. Written as DNA, the CDR3 is TGTGCCAGCAGCCAAGACGGGCAGAACACCGGGGAGCTGTTTTTT.

This clonotype has a handful of counts. V is TRBV9 and J is TRBJ2-3, with 8 bases matching TRBD2. Germline CDR1 and CDR2: SGDLS and YYNGEE. Losses at the gene ends were 4 bases for V and 5 bases for J; bases not matched to a gene: 9. This CDR3 is built from 15 residues. CDR3 sequence (DNA): TGTGCCAGCAGCCCCTGGGTGGCGGGAGGAGATACGCAGTATTTT. Translating gives CASSPWVAGGDTQYF.

The gene calls are TRBV20-1 and TRBJ2-3; D ambiguous. Germline lookup yields CDR1 DFQATT and CDR2 SNEGSKA (reference sequence). The CDR3 totals 11 residues. The V end lost 6 bases, the J end lost 4 bases, and 8 bases lay between the germline ends. The CDR3 protein is CSASPPDTQYF. The CDR3 DNA reads TGCAGTGCCAGCCCCCCAGATACGCAGTATTTT.

This chain connects TRBV27 to TRBJ2-3; 8 bases are shared with TRBD2. CDR3 length: 16 residues. V was pared by 5 bases and J by 2 bases, with 9 bases of the junction left unmatched. CDR1 and CDR2 (germline): MNHEY, SMNVEV (reference sequence). The CDR3 DNA sequence: TGTGCCAGCAGTCCCCGGCCTAGCGGGTACACAGATACGCAGTATTTT. Its translation is CASSPRPSGYTDTQYF.

By share, this clonotype ranks as medium-sized (0.01 to 0.1%). The rearrangement links TRBV7-3 to TRBJ2-1, with D perhaps matching TRBD1 or TRBD2 (5 bases each). This CDR3 is 15 amino acids long. Germline V gene sequence: CDR1 SGHTA, CDR2 FQGTGA. Trimming took off 0 bases at V and 2 bases at J, with 8 bases between the two ends. CDR3 sequence: CASSLTSGPYNEQFF. CDR3 nucleotides: TGTGCCAGCAGCTTAACCTCGGGACCCTACAATGAGCAGTTCTTC.

A few counts support this clonotype. The rearrangement links TRBV28 to TRBJ1-4, with D perhaps TRBD1 (6 bases). This CDR3 has 19 residues. Germline values: CDR1 MDHEN, CDR2 SYDVKM. V was pared by 4 bases and J by 0 bases, with 21 bases between. CDR3 coding DNA: TGTGCCAGCAGTTGGGGACTGACAGGCCACTCATCAACTAATGAAAAACTGTTTTTT. As protein: CASSWGLTGHSSTNEKLFF.

This clonotype has just a few counts. The chain recombines TRBV6-2 or TRBV6-3 with TRBJ2-1; D is unclear. The V and J ends lost 2 bases and 6 bases respectively, with 17 bases between them. Germline loops: CDR1 MNHEY, CDR2 SVGEGT. The CDR3 is made up of 16 amino acids. DNA of the CDR3: TGTGCCAGCAGTTACCGGTGGAACAACCCGGGCAATGAGCAGTTCTTC. Translating it yields CASSYRWNNPGNEQFF.

This clonotype turned up a few times. The chain carries TRBV12-3 or TRBV12-4 and TRBJ2-7; TRBD1 might be the D (6 bases). This CDR3 region has 12 residues. Deletions cut 6 bases from V and 6 bases from J, with 12 bases between. The chain's CDR3 is CASRSTGLEQYF. The CDR3 bases are TGTGCCAGCAGGTCTACAGGGCTCGAGCAGTACTTC.

This clonotype has only a few counts. This rearrangement joins TRBV15 to TRBJ1-6; 9 bases line up with TRBD1. The length of the CDR3 is 15 residues. In germline, CDR1 is LNHNV, CDR2 YYDKDF (reference sequence). V was clipped by 2 bases and J by 8 bases; unmatched bases: 4. The CDR3 is CATSRTGGWDSPLHF. The CDR3 DNA reads TGTGCCACCAGCAGAACAGGGGGCTGGGATTCACCCCTCCACTTT.

The genes are TRBV4-2 and TRBJ1-5; a possible D gene is TRBD1 (5 bases). With 0 bases removed from V and 1 base from J, the gap between germline ends came to 10 bases. The CDR3 is made up of 16 amino acids. Germline V gene lookup returns CDR1 LGHNA and CDR2 YNFKEQ. For the CDR3, the DNA is TGTGCCAGCAGCCAAGATATCAGGGTCAGCAATCAGCCCCAGCATTTT. Amino acid sequence: CASSQDIRVSNQPQHF.

This clonotype was recorded many times. The CDR3 loop is CASSYGGTSNYEQYF. DNA of the CDR3: TGTGCCAGCAGCTATGGAGGGACATCAAACTACGAGCAGTACTTC. The chain employs TRBV5-6 and TRBJ2-7; D is possibly TRBD1 or TRBD2 (6 bases each). V lost 3 bases and J 3 bases, leaving 16 bases between the germline ends. The CDR3 extends over 15 amino acids. The germline V gene has CDR1 SGHDT and CDR2 YYEEEE.